What follows is one T cell receptor beta chain and its context. The CDR3 is 21 amino acids. The trim removed 5 bases at V and 8 bases at J, leaving 29 bases unmatched. Germline V gene sequence: CDR1 SGHVS, CDR2 FQNEAQ. This specimen comes from a study of T cells in Graves' hyperthyroidism and ophthalmopathy. Study summary: Staff took peripheral blood when the initial diagnosis was made, before any treatment began.

TCR beta CDR3 regions were amplified from RNA transcripts. Primed by the HTBI set, a first-round RT-PCR was run on the TCR CDR3. TCRdb re-derived calls from the multiplex PCR reads in MiXCR, one entry per CDR3 protein. There are about 350,000 distinct CDR3 sequences in the sample; 11% to 15% occur only once, and roughly 24% lies in the top ten. The specimen sequenced was blood. This TCR came from a woman aged 25 to 45 with Graves' hyperthyroidism. V and J are TRBV7-8 and TRBJ2-7; 11 positions agree with TRBD1. The CDR3 protein is CASSQLNRDRGVQAPSPQQYF. The CDR3 coding sequence is TGTGCCAGCAGCCAGCTAAACCGGGACAGGGGGGTACAGGCGCCCTCGCCCCAGCAGTACTTC.